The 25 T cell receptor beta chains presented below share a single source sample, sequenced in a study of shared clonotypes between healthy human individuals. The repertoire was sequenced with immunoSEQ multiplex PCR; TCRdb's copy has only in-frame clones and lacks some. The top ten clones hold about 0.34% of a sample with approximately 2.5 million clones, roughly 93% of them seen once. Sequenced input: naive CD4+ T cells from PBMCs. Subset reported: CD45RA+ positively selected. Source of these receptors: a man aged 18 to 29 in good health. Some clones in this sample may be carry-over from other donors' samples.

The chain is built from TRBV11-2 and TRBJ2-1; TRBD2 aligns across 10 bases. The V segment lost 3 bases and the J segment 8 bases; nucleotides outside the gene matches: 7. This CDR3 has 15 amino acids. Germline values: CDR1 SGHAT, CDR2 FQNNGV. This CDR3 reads CASSFASGSLDEQFF. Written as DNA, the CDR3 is TGTGCCAGCAGCTTCGCTAGCGGGAGTCTCGATGAGCAGTTCTTC.

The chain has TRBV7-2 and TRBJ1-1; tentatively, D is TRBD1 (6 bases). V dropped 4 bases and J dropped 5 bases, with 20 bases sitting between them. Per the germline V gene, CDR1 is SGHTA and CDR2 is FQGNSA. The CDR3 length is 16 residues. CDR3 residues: CASSSFLTGLGTEAFF. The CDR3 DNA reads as TGTGCCAGCAGCTCGTTCCTAACAGGGTTGGGGACTGAAGCTTTCTTT.

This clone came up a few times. CDR3 sequence reads: CASSRYPVRGIEQFF. The CDR3 nucleotides are TGTGCCAGCAGCCGATACCCTGTGAGGGGAATTGAGCAGTTCTTC. The chain employs TRBV7-9 and TRBJ2-1; either TRBD1 or TRBD2 may supply D (5 bases each). Germline CDR1 is SEHNR and CDR2 is FQNEAQ (reference sequence). Trimming removed 5 bases at V and 9 bases at J, with 20 bases between. This CDR3 has 15 amino acids. Full variable domain (missing parts from reference TRBV7-9 and TRBJ2-1): DTGVSQNPRHKITKRGQNVTFRCDPISEHNRLYWYRQTLGQGPEFLTYFQNEAQLEKSRLLSDRFSAERPKGSFSTLEIQRTEQGDSAMYLCASSRYPVRGIEQFFGPGTRLTVL.

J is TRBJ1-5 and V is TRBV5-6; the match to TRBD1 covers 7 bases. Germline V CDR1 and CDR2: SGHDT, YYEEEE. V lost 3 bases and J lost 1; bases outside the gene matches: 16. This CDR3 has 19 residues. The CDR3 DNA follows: TGTGCCAGCAGCTCCCTGATCTCGACCGGGACAGAAAGCAATCAGCCCCAGCATTTT. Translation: CASSSLISTGTESNQPQHF.

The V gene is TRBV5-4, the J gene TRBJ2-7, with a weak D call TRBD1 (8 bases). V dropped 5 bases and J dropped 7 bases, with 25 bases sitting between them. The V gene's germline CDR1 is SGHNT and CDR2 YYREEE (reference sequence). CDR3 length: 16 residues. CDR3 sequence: CASSRPRQGTTGEQYF. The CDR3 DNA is TGTGCCAGCAGTCGGCCACGACAGGGGACTACGGGAGAGCAGTACTTC.

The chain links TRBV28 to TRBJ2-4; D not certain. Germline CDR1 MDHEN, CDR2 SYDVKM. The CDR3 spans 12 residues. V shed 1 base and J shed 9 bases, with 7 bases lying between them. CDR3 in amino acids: CASSLLGSIQYF. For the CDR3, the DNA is TGTGCCAGCAGTTTATTAGGTAGCATTCAGTACTTC.

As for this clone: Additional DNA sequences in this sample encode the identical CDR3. This chain's CDR3 is CASSRQGGNQPQHF. The CDR3 DNA reads as TGTGCCAGTAGTCGGCAGGGCGGGAATCAGCCCCAGCATTTT. V usage is TRBV19 and J usage is TRBJ1-5; D is possibly TRBD1 (5 bases). Per germline, CDR1 LNHDA and CDR2 SQIVND (reference sequence). This CDR3 comprises 14 residues. V lost 5 bases and J lost 4, with 12 bases in between.

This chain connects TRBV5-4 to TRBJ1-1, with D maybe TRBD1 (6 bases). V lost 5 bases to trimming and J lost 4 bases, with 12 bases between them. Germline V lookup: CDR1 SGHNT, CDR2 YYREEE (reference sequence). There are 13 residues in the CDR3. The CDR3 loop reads CASRPQGLTEAFF. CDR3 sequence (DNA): TGTGCCAGCAGACCCCAGGGGCTCACTGAAGCTTTCTTT.

The CDR3 is CASSLGSGRSTDTQYF. CDR3 nucleotides: TGTGCCAGCAGCCTAGGTAGCGGGAGGTCGACAGATACGCAGTATTTT. V and J are TRBV7-3 and TRBJ2-3; the match to TRBD2 covers 10 bases. Trimming removed 5 bases from V and 3 bases from J; junction bases left unmatched: 8. This CDR3 is built from 16 residues. Germline V gene sequence: CDR1 SGHTA, CDR2 FQGTGA.

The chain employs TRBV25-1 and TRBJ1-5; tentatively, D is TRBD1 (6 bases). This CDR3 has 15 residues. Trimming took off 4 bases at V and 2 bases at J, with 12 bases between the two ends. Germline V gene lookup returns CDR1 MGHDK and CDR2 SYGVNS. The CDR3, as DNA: TGTGCCAGCAGTGCCAACTCAGGGGGCAATCAGCCCCAGCATTTT. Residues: CASSANSGGNQPQHF.

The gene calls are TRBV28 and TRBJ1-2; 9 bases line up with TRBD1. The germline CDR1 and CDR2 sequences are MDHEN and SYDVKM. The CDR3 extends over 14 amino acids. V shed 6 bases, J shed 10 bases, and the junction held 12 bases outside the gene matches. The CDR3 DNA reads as TGTGCCAGCAGGACCGGACAGGGGCCCTTTGACTACACCTTC. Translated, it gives CASRTGQGPFDYTF.

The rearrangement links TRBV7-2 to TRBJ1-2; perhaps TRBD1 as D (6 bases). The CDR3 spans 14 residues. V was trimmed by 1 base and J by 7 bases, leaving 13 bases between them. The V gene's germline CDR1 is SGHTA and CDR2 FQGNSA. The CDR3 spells CASSLEIGGPGYTF. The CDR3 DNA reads TGTGCCAGCAGCTTAGAGATAGGGGGGCCTGGCTACACCTTC.

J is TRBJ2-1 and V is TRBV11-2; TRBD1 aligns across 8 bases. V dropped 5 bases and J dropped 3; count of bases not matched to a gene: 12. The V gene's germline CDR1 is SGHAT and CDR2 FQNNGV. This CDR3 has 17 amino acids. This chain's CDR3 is CASSTRPTGADYNEQFF. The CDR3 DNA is TGTGCCAGCAGCACGCGACCGACAGGGGCGGACTACAATGAGCAGTTCTTC.

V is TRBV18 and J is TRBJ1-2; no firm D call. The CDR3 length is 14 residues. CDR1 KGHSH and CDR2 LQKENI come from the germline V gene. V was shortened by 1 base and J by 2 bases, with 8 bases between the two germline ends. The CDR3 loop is CASSPREGNYGYTF. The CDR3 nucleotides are TGTGCCAGCTCACCACGAGAAGGCAACTATGGCTACACCTTC. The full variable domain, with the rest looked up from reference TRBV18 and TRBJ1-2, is NAGVMQNPRHLVRRRGQEARLRCSPMKGHSHVYWYRQLPEEGLKFMVYLQKENIIDESGMPKERFSAEFPKEGPSILRIQQVVRGDSAAYFCASSPREGNYGYTFGSGTRLTVV.

As DNA, the CDR3 is TGTGCCACCAGCAGGACAATGGGCAATCAGCCCCAGCATTTT. Translation gives CATSRTMGNQPQHF. The chain couples TRBV15 to TRBJ1-5; no reliable D call. The V gene lost 3 bases and the J gene lost 2 bases, with 8 bases spanning the gap. The germline gives CDR1 LNHNV, CDR2 YYDKDF (reference sequence). This CDR3 spans 14 amino acids.

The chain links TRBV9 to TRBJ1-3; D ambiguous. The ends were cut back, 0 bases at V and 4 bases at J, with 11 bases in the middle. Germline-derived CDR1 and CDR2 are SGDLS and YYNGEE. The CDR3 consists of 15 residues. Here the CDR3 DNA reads TGTGCCAGCAGCGTAGCTCTCGAAGGAGGAAACACCATATATTTT. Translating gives CASSVALEGGNTIYF.

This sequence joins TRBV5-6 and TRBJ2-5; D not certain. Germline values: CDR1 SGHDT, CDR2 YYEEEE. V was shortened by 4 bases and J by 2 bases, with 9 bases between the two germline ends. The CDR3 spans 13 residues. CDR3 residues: CASSPRYQETQYF. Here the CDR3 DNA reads TGTGCCAGCAGCCCCCGGTATCAAGAGACCCAGTACTTC.

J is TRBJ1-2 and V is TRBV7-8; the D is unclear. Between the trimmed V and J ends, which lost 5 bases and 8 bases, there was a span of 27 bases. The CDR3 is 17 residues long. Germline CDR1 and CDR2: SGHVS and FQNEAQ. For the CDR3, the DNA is TGTGCCAGCAGCCGCAATCCAGGACTCGCCTCAGGTATAGGCTACACCTTC. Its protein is CASSRNPGLASGIGYTF.

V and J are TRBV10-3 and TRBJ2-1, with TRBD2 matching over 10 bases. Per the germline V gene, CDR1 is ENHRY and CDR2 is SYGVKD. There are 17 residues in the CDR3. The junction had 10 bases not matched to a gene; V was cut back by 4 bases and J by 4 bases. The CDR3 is CAISGGATSGTYNEQFF. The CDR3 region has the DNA TGTGCCATCAGTGGGGGGGCTACTAGCGGGACTTACAATGAGCAGTTCTTC.

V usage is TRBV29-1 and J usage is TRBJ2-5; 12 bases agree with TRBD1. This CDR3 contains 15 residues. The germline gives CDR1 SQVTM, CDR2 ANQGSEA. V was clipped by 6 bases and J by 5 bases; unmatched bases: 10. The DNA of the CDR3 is TGCAGCGTCAACCCCCGGGACAGGGGGCCGGAGACCCAGTACTTC. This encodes CSVNPRDRGPETQYF.

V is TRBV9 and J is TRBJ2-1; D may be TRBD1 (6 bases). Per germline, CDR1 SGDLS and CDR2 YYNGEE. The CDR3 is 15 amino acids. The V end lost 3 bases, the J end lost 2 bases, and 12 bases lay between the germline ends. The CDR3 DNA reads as TGTGCCAGCAGCGCCGCAGGGGATACCTACAATGAGCAGTTCTTC. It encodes CASSAAGDTYNEQFF.

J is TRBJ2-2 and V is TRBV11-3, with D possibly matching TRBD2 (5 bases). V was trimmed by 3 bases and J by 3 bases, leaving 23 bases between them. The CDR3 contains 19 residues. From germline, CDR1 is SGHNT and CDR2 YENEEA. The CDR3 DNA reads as TGTGCCAGCAGCTTCGGTTCCCTTGGCGGGCAACCGGACACCGGGGAGCTGTTTTTT. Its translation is CASSFGSLGGQPDTGELFF.

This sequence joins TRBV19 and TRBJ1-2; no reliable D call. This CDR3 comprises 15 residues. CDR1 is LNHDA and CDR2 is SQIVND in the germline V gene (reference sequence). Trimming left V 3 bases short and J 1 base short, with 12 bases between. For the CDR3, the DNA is TGTGCCAGTAGTATCGGCAGTTCCCGTAACTATGGCTACACCTTC. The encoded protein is CASSIGSSRNYGYTF.

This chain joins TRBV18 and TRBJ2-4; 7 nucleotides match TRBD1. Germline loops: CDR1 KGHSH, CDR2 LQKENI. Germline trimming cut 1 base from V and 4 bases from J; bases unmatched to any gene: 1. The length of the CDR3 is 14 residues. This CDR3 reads CASSPQGQKNIQYF. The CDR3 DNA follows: TGTGCCAGCTCACCACAGGGACAGAAAAACATTCAGTACTTC.

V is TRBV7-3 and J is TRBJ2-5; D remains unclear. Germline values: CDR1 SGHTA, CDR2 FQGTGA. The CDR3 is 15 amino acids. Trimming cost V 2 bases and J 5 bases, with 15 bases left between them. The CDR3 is CASSLAAYGRETQYF. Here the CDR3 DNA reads TGTGCCAGCAGCTTAGCCGCATATGGGCGGGAGACCCAGTACTTC.